This entry describes one TCR beta chain. Its cognate antigen is unknown. The sample originates from a study of neoadjuvant anti-PD-1 for oral cavity cancer. Study-wide results and limits: With a few patients per group, TCR findings need larger cohorts.

TCRdb's table, derived via immunoSEQ multiplex PCR, lists solely in-frame clones and lacks some. Of 15,000 to 20,000 clones in the sample, 67% were seen once. V lost 1 base to trimming and J lost 2 bases, with 7 bases between them. The CDR3 consists of 14 residues. Germline assignment: CDR1 LGHNT and CDR2 FRNRAP. The chain joins TRBV12-5 to TRBJ2-3; maybe TRBD2 (5 bases). This sequence was found in a person between 40 and 80 years old with oral cavity squamous cell carcinoma. This sample comprised PBMCs, obtained before nivolumab (anti-PD-1) treatment. The CDR3 here is CASGLGRYTDTQYF. In DNA form, the CDR3 reads TGTGCTAGTGGTTTGGGGAGGTACACAGATACGCAGTATTTT. The whole variable domain, filled in from reference TRBV12-5 and TRBJ2-3, reads DARVTQTPRHKVTEMGQEVTMRCQPILGHNTVFWYRQTMMQGLELLAYFRNRAPLDDSGMPKDRFSAEMPDATLATLKIQPSEPRDSAVYFCASGLGRYTDTQYFGPGTRLTVL.